A single sample is the source of the 10 T cell receptor beta chains below, sequenced in a study of beta chain features in type 1 diabetes. Points from the study as a whole: In every one of the four CD4+ subsets, TCRB CDR3s were moderately but significantly shorter in Type 1 diabetes patients.

Their recognized antigens are unknown. Investigators reverse transcribed all isolated RNA, so they sequenced expressed TCRB transcripts. Clones were read by immunoSEQ multiplex PCR, and TCRdb kept only the in-frame ones, dropping some. Of a few hundred thousand clones listed, over 11% are singletons. Sequenced sample: naive CD4+ T cells from blood. The receptors shown here come from a man under 40 with type 1 diabetes.

The chain links TRBV6-5 to TRBJ2-7, with D perhaps TRBD1 (6 bases). In germline, CDR1 is MNHEY, CDR2 SVGAGI. The CDR3 runs 14 residues. V gave up 5 bases and J gave up 2 bases, with 13 bases separating them. The CDR3 DNA sequence: TGTGCCAGCAGTAAACTACAGGGTACCTACGAGCAGTACTTC. It specifies CASSKLQGTYEQYF.

The V and J genes are TRBV18 and TRBJ2-7; D remains unclear. CDR3 length equals 13 residues. The V end lost 5 bases, the J end lost 5 bases, and 13 bases lay between the germline ends. Germline V gene sequence: CDR1 KGHSH, CDR2 LQKENI. The CDR3 DNA is TGTGCCAGCTCAATCATCGCCGAGGACGAGCAGTACTTC. This gives the protein CASSIIAEDEQYF.

V is TRBV10-3 and J is TRBJ2-3; TRBD2 matches at 9 bases. In germline, CDR1 is ENHRY, CDR2 SYGVKD. The ends lost 4 bases at V and 6 bases at J; junction bases unmatched: 14. The CDR3 is made up of 17 amino acids. DNA of the CDR3: TGTGCCATCAGTGGGGGCTCGGGCGGGAGGGCCATTGATACGCAGTATTTT. This gives the protein CAISGGSGGRAIDTQYF.

There are a few counts of this clone. CDR3 in amino acids: CASTPLAGIPPSEQYF. The CDR3 coding sequence is TGTGCCAGTACCCCCCTAGCGGGAATACCCCCCAGCGAGCAGTACTTC. This chain uses TRBV6-6 with TRBJ2-7; TRBD2 agrees at 9 bases. V lost 9 bases to trimming and J lost 6 bases; unmatched junction nucleotides: 18. This CDR3 is built from 16 residues. Germline V gene lookup returns CDR1 MNHNY and CDR2 SVGAGI (reference sequence).

The chain combines TRBV29-1 with TRBJ2-3; 11 bases agree with TRBD1. The germline V gene has CDR1 SQVTM and CDR2 ANQGSEA. The CDR3 has 14 residues. Losses at the gene ends were 4 bases for V and 2 bases for J; bases not matched to a gene: 2. The CDR3 region has the DNA TGCAGCGTTGGGGGACAGGGGGTCACAGATACGCAGTATTTT. This translates into CSVGGQGVTDTQYF.

This clone has more than one count but fewer than ten. The rearrangement links TRBV2 to TRBJ1-1; D is perhaps TRBD1 (5 bases). With 6 bases removed from V and 3 bases from J, the gap between germline ends came to 11 bases. CDR3 size: 13 residues. The germline gives CDR1 SNHLY, CDR2 FYNNEI. The CDR3 bases are TGTGCCAGCAGCGCAGGGAGGGACACTGAAGCTTTCTTT. As protein: CASSAGRDTEAFF.

The count of this clone is one. This same CDR3 is encoded by further DNA sequences in the sample. The genes are TRBV5-1 and TRBJ1-5, with 7 bases that match TRBD1. The germline V gene has CDR1 SGHRS and CDR2 YFSETQ. This CDR3 is built from 15 residues. V shed 4 bases, J shed 2 bases, and the junction held 6 bases outside the gene matches. This chain's CDR3 is CASSLDTGGNQPQHF. The CDR3 DNA is TGCGCCAGCAGCCTGGACACAGGGGGCAATCAGCCCCAGCATTTT.

Regarding this clone: Mismatch with germline at one junction end may stem from a read error. The chain is built from TRBV27 and TRBJ2-5, with D tentatively TRBD1 (6 bases). Germline V gene data show CDR1 as MNHEY and CDR2 as SMNVEV (reference sequence). The CDR3 has 12 residues. The CDR3 DNA follows: TGTGCCAGCAGTGCCCTCAACGGGACACCTGACTTC. Its translation is CASSALNGTPDF.

This clone was found a few times. The V call is TRBV9, the J call TRBJ2-7, with TRBD1 identical over 7 bases. The J segment lost 5 bases and the V segment lost 4 bases, leaving 6 bases of the junction unmatched. This CDR3 comprises 13 residues. Germline loops: CDR1 SGDLS, CDR2 YYNGEE. The CDR3 sequence: CASSSTGNHEQYF. CDR3 sequence (DNA): TGTGCCAGCAGCTCGACAGGGAACCACGAGCAGTACTTC.

This clone showed up just a few times. This rearrangement joins TRBV28 to TRBJ1-5; D may be TRBD1 (5 bases). This CDR3 is 13 amino acids long. V lost 4 bases to trimming and J lost 1 base, with 5 bases between them. Germline V gene sequence: CDR1 MDHEN, CDR2 SYDVKM. This CDR3 reads CASSSGSNQPQHF. The CDR3 nucleotides read TGTGCCAGCAGTTCAGGGAGCAATCAGCCCCAGCATTTT.